Following are 18 T cell receptor beta chains from one sample sequenced in a study of blood T cells in healthy people across ages. A J-beta primer mix and a sample-barcoded 5' primer were used in a second PCR of about 7 to 12 cycles. One entry per CDR3 protein, called by TCRdb with MiXCR from the 5' RACE reads. The table has 1.5 million or so distinct CDR3 sequences, approximately 38% seen once. The sample comprised blood. The receptors stem from a woman in her late teens or twenties in good health.

There are a few counts of this clonotype. J is TRBJ2-3 and V is TRBV12-3 or TRBV12-4; D might be TRBD2 (7 bases). The CDR3 loop spans 16 amino acids. The germline V and J ends were trimmed by 5 bases and 2 bases, with 17 bases remaining between them. As DNA, the CDR3 is TGTGCCAGCAGTCCGAAGATCGGGGGGCCCACAGATACGCAGTATTTT. It is translated as CASSPKIGGPTDTQYF.

This chain connects TRBV30 to TRBJ1-6; D unclear. The germline CDR1 and CDR2 sequences are GTSNPN and SVGIG (reference sequence). V was clipped by 0 bases and J by 6 bases, with 12 bases between them. The CDR3 sequence is 15 residues long. This chain's CDR3 is CAWSVRTDFNSPLHF. The DNA of the CDR3 is TGTGCCTGGAGTGTCCGGACGGACTTTAATTCACCCCTCCACTTT.

The chain joins TRBV4-1 to TRBJ2-5; D gene unclear. The length of the CDR3 is 15 residues. CDR1 and CDR2 from the germline V gene are MGHRA and YSYEKL. Trimming stripped 0 bases from V and 1 base from J, with 9 bases between. This chain's CDR3 is CASSQESVVQETQYF. DNA for the CDR3: TGCGCCAGCAGCCAAGAGTCCGTGGTCCAAGAGACCCAGTACTTC.

This clonotype came up a few times. The chain has TRBV5-5 and TRBJ2-5; D is undetermined. V was cut by 0 bases and J by 1 base, with 7 bases left in between. CDR1 is SGHKS and CDR2 is YYEKEE in the germline V gene (reference sequence). The CDR3 extends over 14 amino acids. DNA of the CDR3: TGTGCCAGCAGCTTGGAGGATTCCCAAGAGACCCAGTACTTC. Translated, it gives CASSLEDSQETQYF.

A few counts support this clonotype. This rearrangement joins TRBV29-1 to TRBJ2-3; 11 positions match TRBD2. This CDR3 has 14 residues. Germline CDR1 SQVTM, CDR2 ANQGSEA. Losses at the gene ends were 6 bases for V and 5 bases for J; bases not matched to a gene: 7. CDR3: CSVDVTSGVDTQYF. Written as DNA, the CDR3 is TGCAGCGTAGATGTGACTAGCGGGGTAGATACGCAGTATTTT.

The chain has TRBV7-9 and TRBJ2-3; possible D gene TRBD1, 5 bases. V was trimmed by 5 bases and J by 4 bases, leaving 16 bases between them. Germline V gene data show CDR1 as SEHNR and CDR2 as FQNEAQ (reference sequence). This CDR3 is built from 15 residues. The CDR3 nucleotides are TGTGCCAGCAGCCAAAATCCAAGGGGTGCAGATACGCAGTATTTT. It encodes CASSQNPRGADTQYF. The variable domain in full, with the rest retrieved from reference TRBV7-9 and TRBJ2-3, is DTGVSQNPRHKITKRGQNVTFRCDPISEHNRLYWYRQTLGQGPEFLTYFQNEAQLEKSRLLSDRFSAERPKGSFSTLEIQRTEQGDSAMYLCASSQNPRGADTQYFGPGTRLTVL.

This chain joins TRBV5-1 and TRBJ1-1, with TRBD1 matching over 8 bases. Trimming at V came to 5 bases and at J to 5 bases, leaving 11 bases not matched to a gene. Germline V lookup: CDR1 SGHRS, CDR2 YFSETQ. CDR3 size: 15 residues. CDR3 coding DNA: TGCGCCAGCAGTCAGGGGGCATCGGGTGGTACTGAAGCTTTCTTT. Its protein is CASSQGASGGTEAFF.

The chain uses TRBV7-2 and TRBJ1-4, with 9 bases matching TRBD1. The CDR3 covers 16 residues. Germline values: CDR1 SGHTA, CDR2 FQGNSA. V shed 1 base, J shed 7 bases, and the junction held 7 bases outside the gene matches. CDR3 DNA: TGTGCCAGCAGCTTAGACAGGGGGCAATATTCTGAAAAACTGTTTTTT. Its protein is CASSLDRGQYSEKLFF.

This chain joins TRBV11-1 and TRBJ2-7; 7 nucleotides match TRBD1. Germline-derived CDR1 and CDR2 are SGHAT and FQDESV (reference sequence). With V trimmed by 8 bases and J by 3 bases, 10 bases remained unmatched. The CDR3 runs 14 residues. This CDR3 reads CASGTSSGGYEQYF. In nucleotides, the CDR3 is TGTGCCAGCGGCACTTCTTCAGGGGGCTACGAGCAGTACTTC.

V is TRBV12-3 or TRBV12-4 and J is TRBJ2-5; D unresolved. CDR3 length: 14 amino acids. Trimming took off 2 bases at V and 1 base at J, with 8 bases between the two ends. As DNA, the CDR3 is TGTGCCAGCAGTTTATGGTCGGTCCAAGAGACCCAGTACTTC. Translation: CASSLWSVQETQYF.

The chain recombines TRBV6-5 with TRBJ2-5; 8 bases agree with TRBD2. The V gene end was trimmed by 0 bases and the J gene end by 11 bases; junction bases not matched to a gene: 14. Germline V lookup: CDR1 MNHEY, CDR2 SVGAGI. CDR3 length: 16 amino acids. The CDR3 here is CASSYSRTSNPNEQYF. CDR3 nucleotide sequence: TGTGCCAGCAGTTACTCTAGGACTAGCAATCCCAATGAGCAGTACTTC.

This clonotype was recorded a few times. The chain couples TRBV7-3 to TRBJ2-3; 7 nucleotides line up with TRBD1. CDR3 length: 17 amino acids. Germline-derived CDR1 and CDR2 are SGHTA and FQGTGA. The V gene end was trimmed by 5 bases and the J gene end by 2 bases; junction bases not matched to a gene: 13. The chain's CDR3 is CASSPRQGKGATDTQYF. CDR3 in DNA: TGTGCCAGCAGCCCGAGACAGGGAAAGGGTGCCACAGATACGCAGTATTTT.

The J gene is TRBJ2-3, the V gene TRBV6-1; TRBD1 is a possible D gene (7 bases). Germline V gene sequence: CDR1 MNHNS, CDR2 SASEGT. The CDR3 has 14 amino acids. CDR3 region: CGSSTGGGPDTQYF. In DNA, the CDR3 is TGTGGGTCGAGTACCGGAGGGGGCCCAGATACGCAGTATTTT.

The DNA of the CDR3 is TGTGCCAGCTGTAAGACCCAAAATAGCAATCAGCCCCAGCATTTT. Amino acids: CASCKTQNSNQPQHF. V gene TRBV6-5 combines with J gene TRBJ1-5, with D hard to call. Germline V gene lookup returns CDR1 MNHEY and CDR2 SVGAGI. Trimming pared 8 bases from V and 0 bases from J, leaving 14 bases between. The CDR3 totals 15 residues.

The rearrangement links TRBV20-1 to TRBJ2-1; D gene uncertain. Germline assignment: CDR1 DFQATT and CDR2 SNEGSKA (reference sequence). This CDR3 comprises 11 residues. Trimming removed 6 bases at V and 5 bases at J, with 8 bases between. CDR3 nucleotides: TGCAGTGCCCCAGATAACAATGAGCAGTTCTTC. Translated, it gives CSAPDNNEQFF.

In regard to this clonotype: The junction differs from germline at one of its ends, possibly a read error. CDR3 residues: CASSSSVKTEAFF. Here the CDR3 DNA reads TGTGCCAGCAGTTCCTCAGTGAAAACTGAAGCTTTCTTT. The chain joins TRBV12-3 or TRBV12-4 to TRBJ1-1; no clear D. The CDR3 covers 13 residues.

As to this clonotype: A read error may account for a junction end that differs from germline. This chain links TRBV6-5 with TRBJ2-7; D perhaps matches TRBD2 (5 bases). With the DNA end fitting TRBJ2-5 better, the J assignment may be wrong. CDR1 MNHEY and CDR2 SVGAGI come from the germline V gene. The CDR3 covers 15 residues. The CDR3: CAGSYLRGDQETQYF. The CDR3 DNA follows: TGTGCCGGCAGTTACTTACGGGGAGACCAAGAGACCCAGTACTTC.

The chain is built from TRBV5-1 and TRBJ2-1; 9 bases match TRBD2. After removal of 1 base from V and 7 bases from J, the junction contained 12 bases not matched to a gene. Germline values: CDR1 SGHRS, CDR2 YFSETQ. This CDR3 spans 17 amino acids. Written as DNA, the CDR3 is TGCGCCAGCAGCTTGACGGCCAAAAGGGCGGGAGGGAATGAGCAGTTCTTC. This codes for CASSLTAKRAGGNEQFF.